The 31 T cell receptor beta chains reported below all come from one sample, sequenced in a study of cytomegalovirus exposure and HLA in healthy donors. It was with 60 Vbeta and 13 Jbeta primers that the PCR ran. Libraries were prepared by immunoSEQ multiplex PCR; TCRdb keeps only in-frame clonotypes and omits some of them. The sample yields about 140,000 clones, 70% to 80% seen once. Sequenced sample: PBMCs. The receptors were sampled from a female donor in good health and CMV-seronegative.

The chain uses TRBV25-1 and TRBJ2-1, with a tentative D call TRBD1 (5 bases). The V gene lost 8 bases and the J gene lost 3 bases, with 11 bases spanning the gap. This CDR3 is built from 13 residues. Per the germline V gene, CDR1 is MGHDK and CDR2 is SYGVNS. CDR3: CASLQAGYNEQFF. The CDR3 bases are TGTGCCAGCCTACAGGCCGGCTACAATGAGCAGTTCTTC. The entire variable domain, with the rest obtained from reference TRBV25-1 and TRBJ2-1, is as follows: EADIYQTPRYLVIGTGKKITLECSQTMGHDKMYWYQQDPGMELHLIHYSYGVNSTEKGDLSSESTVSRIRTEHFPLTLESARPSHTSQYLCASLQAGYNEQFFGPGTRLTVL.

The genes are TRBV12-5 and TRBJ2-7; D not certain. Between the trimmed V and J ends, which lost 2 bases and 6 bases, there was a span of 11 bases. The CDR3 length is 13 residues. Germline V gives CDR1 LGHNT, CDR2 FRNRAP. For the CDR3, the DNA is TGTGCTAGTGGTTTGCGGGTCACTGGCGAGCAGTACTTC. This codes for CASGLRVTGEQYF.

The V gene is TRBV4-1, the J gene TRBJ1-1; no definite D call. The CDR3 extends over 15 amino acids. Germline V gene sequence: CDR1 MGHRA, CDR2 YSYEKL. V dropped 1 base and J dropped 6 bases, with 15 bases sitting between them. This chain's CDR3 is CASSQGEYVGAEAFF. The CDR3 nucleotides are TGCGCCAGCAGCCAAGGGGAGTATGTTGGCGCTGAAGCTTTCTTT.

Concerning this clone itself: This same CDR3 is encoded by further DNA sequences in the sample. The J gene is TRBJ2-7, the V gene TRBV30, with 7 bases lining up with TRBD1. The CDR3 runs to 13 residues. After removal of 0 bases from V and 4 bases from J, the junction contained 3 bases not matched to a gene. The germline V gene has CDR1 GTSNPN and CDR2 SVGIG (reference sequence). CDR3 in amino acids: CAWSVGRGYEQYF. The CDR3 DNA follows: TGTGCCTGGAGTGTTGGCAGGGGGTACGAGCAGTACTTC.

The CDR3 region is CASSHDSQETQYF. The DNA for the CDR3 is TGTGCCAGTAGTCATGACAGTCAAGAGACCCAGTACTTC. V gene TRBV19 combines with J gene TRBJ2-5; a weak D match, TRBD1 (5 bases). Germline V CDR1 and CDR2: LNHDA, SQIVND (reference sequence). This CDR3 comprises 13 residues. Trimming removed 5 bases at V and 2 bases at J, with 9 bases between.

DNA of the CDR3: TGTGCCAGCAGCCTCCGGAACACTGAAGCTTTCTTT. Translation: CASSLRNTEAFF. V usage is TRBV28 and J usage is TRBJ1-1; D is unresolved. The V gene lost 6 bases and the J gene lost 1 base, with 6 bases spanning the gap. Per the germline V gene, CDR1 is MDHEN and CDR2 is SYDVKM. The CDR3 runs to 12 residues. Combining the CDR3 with reference TRBV28 and TRBJ1-1 gives the whole variable domain DVKVTQSSRYLVKRTGEKVFLECVQDMDHENMFWYRQDPGLGLRLIYFSYDVKMKEKGDIPEGYSVSREKKERFSLILESASTNQTSMYLCASSLRNTEAFFGQGTRLTVV.

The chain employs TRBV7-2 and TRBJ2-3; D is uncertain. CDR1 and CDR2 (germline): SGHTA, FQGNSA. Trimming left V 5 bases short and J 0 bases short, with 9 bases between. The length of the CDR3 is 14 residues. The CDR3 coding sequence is TGTGCCAGCAGCGAGTTTTCTAGCACAGATACGCAGTATTTT. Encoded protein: CASSEFSSTDTQYF. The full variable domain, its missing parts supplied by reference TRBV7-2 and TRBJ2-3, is GAGVSQSPSNKVTEKGKDVELRCDPISGHTALYWYRQSLGQGLEFLIYFQGNSAPDKSGLPSDRFSAERTGGSVSTLTIQRTQQEDSAVYLCASSEFSSTDTQYFGPGTRLTVL.

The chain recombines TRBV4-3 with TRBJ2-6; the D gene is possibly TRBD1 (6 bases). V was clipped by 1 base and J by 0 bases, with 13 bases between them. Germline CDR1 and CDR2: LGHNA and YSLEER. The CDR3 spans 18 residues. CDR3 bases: TGCGCCAGCAGCCAAGTGGGCAGGGGACGCTCTGGGGCCAACGTCCTGACTTTC. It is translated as CASSQVGRGRSGANVLTF.

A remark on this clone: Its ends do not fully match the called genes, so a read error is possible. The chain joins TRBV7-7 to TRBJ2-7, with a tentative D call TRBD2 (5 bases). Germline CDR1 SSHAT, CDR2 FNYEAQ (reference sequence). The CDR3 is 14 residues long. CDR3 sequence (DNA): TGTGCTAGCAGCTTAGCGTACGGGGACTACGAGCAGTACTTC. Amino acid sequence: CASSLAYGDYEQYF.

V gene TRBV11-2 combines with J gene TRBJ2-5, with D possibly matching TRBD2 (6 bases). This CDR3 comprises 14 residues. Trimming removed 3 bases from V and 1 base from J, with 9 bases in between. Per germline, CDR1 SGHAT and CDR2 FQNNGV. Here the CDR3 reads CASSFMGGQETQYF. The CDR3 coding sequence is TGTGCCAGCAGCTTCATGGGAGGCCAAGAGACCCAGTACTTC. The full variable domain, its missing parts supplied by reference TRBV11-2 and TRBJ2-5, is EAGVAQSPRYKIIEKRQSVAFWCNPISGHATLYWYQQILGQGPKLLIQFQNNGVVDDSQLPKDRFSAERLKGVDSTLKIQPAKLEDSAVYLCASSFMGGQETQYFGPGTRLLVL.

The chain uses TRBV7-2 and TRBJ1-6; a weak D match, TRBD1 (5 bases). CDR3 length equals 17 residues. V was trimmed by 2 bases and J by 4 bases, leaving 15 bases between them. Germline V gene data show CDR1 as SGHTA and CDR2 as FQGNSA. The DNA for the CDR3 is TGTGCCAGCAGCTTACTGGCACTACAGGTGTATAATTCACCCCTCCACTTT. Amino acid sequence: CASSLLALQVYNSPLHF.

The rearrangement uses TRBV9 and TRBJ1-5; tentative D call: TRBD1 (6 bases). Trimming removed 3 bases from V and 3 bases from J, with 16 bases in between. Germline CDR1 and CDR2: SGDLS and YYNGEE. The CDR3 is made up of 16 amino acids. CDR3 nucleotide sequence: TGTGCCAGCAGCGAAGGGGGAGGGGGTGCCAATCAGCCCCAGCATTTT. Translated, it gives CASSEGGGGANQPQHF.

CDR3 amino acids: CATSRDGLWTGEAFF. The CDR3 bases are TGTGCCACCAGCAGAGATGGCCTATGGACAGGGGAAGCTTTCTTT. The V and J genes are TRBV15 and TRBJ1-1, with 8 bases aligning to TRBD1. The CDR3 runs 15 residues. The germline CDR1 and CDR2 sequences are LNHNV and YYDKDF (reference sequence). The V segment lost 0 bases and the J segment 8 bases; nucleotides outside the gene matches: 8. The variable domain in full, completed from reference TRBV15 and TRBJ1-1, reads DAMVIQNPRYQVTQFGKPVTLSCSQTLNHNVMYWYQQKSSQAPKLLFHYYDKDFNNEADTPDNFQSRRPNTSFCFLDIRSPGLGDTAMYLCATSRDGLWTGEAFFGQGTRLTVV.

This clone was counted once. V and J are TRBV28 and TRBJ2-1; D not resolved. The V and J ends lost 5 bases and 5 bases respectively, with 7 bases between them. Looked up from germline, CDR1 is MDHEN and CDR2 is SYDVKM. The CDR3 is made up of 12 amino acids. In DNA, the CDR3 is TGTGCCAGCAGTACTAACCACAATGAGCAGTTCTTC. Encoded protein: CASSTNHNEQFF.

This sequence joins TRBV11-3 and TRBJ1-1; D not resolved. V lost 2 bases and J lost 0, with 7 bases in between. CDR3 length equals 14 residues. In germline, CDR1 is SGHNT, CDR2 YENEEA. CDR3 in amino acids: CASSLLRLNTEAFF. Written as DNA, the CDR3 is TGTGCCAGCAGCTTACTTCGGTTGAACACTGAAGCTTTCTTT.

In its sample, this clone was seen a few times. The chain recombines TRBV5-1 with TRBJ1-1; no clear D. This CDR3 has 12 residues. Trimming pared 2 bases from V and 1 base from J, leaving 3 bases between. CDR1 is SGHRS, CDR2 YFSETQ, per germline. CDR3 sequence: CASSFGNTEAFF. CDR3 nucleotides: TGCGCCAGCAGCTTCGGGAACACTGAAGCTTTCTTT.

The CDR3 DNA is TGTGCCAGCAGTTACGCCGGGACAGCCGGAAACACCATATATTTT. Its protein product is CASSYAGTAGNTIYF. The rearrangement uses TRBV6-5 and TRBJ1-3; 7 positions match TRBD1. The trim removed 2 bases at V and 4 bases at J, leaving 5 bases unmatched. The CDR3 is made up of 15 amino acids. In germline, CDR1 is MNHEY, CDR2 SVGAGI.

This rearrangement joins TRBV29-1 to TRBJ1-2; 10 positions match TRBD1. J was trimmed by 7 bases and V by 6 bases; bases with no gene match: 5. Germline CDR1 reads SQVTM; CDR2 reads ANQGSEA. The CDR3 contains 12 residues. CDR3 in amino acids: CSVKGQGRGYTF. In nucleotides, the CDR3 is TGCAGCGTCAAGGGACAGGGGCGTGGCTACACCTTC.

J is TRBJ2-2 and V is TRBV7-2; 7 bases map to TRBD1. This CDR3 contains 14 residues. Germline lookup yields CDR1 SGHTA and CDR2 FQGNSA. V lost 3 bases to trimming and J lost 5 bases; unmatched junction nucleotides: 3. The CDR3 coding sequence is TGTGCCAGCAGCTTTGGGACAGCGACCGGGGAGCTGTTTTTT. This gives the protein CASSFGTATGELFF.

CDR3 sequence: CSASKGSVAFF. In DNA form, the CDR3 reads TGCAGTGCTAGTAAAGGGAGCGTAGCTTTCTTT. This chain connects TRBV20-1 to TRBJ1-1, with unresolved D. Trimming shortened V by 3 bases and J by 10 bases, and 12 bases separated the two germline ends. The CDR3 has 11 residues. Looked up from germline, CDR1 is DFQATT and CDR2 is SNEGSKA (reference sequence).

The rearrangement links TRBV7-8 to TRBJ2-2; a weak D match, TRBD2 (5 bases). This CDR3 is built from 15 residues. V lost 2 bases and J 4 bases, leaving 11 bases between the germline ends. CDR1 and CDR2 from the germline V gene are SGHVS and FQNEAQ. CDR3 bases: TGTGCCAGCAGCTTACCGGGGTGGGGCACCGGGGAGCTGTTTTTT. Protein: CASSLPGWGTGELFF.

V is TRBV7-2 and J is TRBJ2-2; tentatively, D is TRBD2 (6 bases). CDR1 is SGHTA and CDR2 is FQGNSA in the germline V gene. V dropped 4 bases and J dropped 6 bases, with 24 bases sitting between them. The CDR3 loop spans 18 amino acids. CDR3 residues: CASSSGVGPKGGPGELFF. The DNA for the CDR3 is TGTGCCAGCAGCTCTGGGGTTGGCCCAAAGGGAGGACCCGGGGAGCTGTTTTTT.

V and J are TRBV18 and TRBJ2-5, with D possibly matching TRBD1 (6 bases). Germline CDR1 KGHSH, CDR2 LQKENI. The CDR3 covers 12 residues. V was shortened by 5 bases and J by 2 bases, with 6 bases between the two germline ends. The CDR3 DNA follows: TGTGCCAGCTCAACAGGGCAAGAGACCCAGTACTTC. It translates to CASSTGQETQYF.

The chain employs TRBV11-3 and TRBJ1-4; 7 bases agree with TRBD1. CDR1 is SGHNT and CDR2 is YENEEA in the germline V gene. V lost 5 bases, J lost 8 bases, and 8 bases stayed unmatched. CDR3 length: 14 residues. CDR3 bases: TGTGCCAGCAGCCGGGACAGCCCTTACGAAAAACTGTTTTTT. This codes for CASSRDSPYEKLFF.

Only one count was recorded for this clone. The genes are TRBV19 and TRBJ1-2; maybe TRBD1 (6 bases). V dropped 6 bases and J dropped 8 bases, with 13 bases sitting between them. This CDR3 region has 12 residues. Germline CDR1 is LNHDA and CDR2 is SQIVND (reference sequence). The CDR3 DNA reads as TGTGCCAGTAGGGACAGCACGGGAGGCTACACCTTC. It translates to CASRDSTGGYTF.

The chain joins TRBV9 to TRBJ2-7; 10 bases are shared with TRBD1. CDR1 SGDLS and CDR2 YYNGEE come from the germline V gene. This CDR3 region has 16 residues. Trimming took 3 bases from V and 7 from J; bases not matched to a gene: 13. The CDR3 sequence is CASSAGTGTGAGEQYF. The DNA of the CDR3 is TGTGCCAGCAGCGCCGGGACCGGGACAGGGGCGGGGGAGCAGTACTTC.

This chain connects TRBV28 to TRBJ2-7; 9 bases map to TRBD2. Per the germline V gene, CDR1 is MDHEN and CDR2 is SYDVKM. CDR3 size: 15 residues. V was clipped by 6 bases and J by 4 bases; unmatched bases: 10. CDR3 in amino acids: CASSPPGGRAYEQYF. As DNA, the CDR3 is TGTGCCAGCAGCCCCCCCGGCGGGAGGGCGTACGAGCAGTACTTC.

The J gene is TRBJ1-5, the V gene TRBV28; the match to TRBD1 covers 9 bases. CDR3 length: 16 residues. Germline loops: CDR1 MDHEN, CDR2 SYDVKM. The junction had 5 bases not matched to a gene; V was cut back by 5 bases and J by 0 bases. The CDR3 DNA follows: TGTGCCAGCAGTGGGGACAGGGCTTATAGCAATCAGCCCCAGCATTTT. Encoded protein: CASSGDRAYSNQPQHF.

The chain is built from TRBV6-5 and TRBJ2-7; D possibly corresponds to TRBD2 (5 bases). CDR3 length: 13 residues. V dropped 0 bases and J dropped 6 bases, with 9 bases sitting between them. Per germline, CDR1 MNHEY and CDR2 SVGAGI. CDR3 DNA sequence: TGTGCCAGCAGTTACTCGACTACAACCGAGCAGTACTTC. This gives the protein CASSYSTTTEQYF.

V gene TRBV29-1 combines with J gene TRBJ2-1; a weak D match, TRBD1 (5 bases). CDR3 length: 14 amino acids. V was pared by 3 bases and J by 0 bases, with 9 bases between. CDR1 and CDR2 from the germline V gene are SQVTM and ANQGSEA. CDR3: CSVDQGSSYNEQFF. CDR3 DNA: TGCAGCGTTGATCAGGGTAGCTCCTACAATGAGCAGTTCTTC.

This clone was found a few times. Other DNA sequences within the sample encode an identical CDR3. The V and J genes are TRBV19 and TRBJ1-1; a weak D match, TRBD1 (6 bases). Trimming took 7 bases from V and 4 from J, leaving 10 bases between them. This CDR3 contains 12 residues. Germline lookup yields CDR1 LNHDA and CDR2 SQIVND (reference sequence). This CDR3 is CASIKGGTEAFF. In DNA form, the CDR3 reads TGTGCCAGTATAAAAGGGGGCACTGAAGCTTTCTTT.